This TCR beta chain was captured in a study of blood T cell repertoires in COVID-19. Across the study: Samples taken during acute and convalescent COVID-19 were collected in the United States, Italy and Spain. T cells, B-cell-depleted T cells, or PBMCs provided the cDNA or gDNA that served as material.

Losses at the gene ends were 4 bases for V and 2 bases for J; bases not matched to a gene: 5. Germline CDR1 reads SGHRS; CDR2 reads YFSETQ. The length of the CDR3 is 15 residues. In the authors' methods: Amplification with reference gene primers provided the estimates of nucleated cell counts. TCRdb's table, derived via immunoSEQ multiplex PCR, lists solely in-frame clones and lacks some. V, J and clone size derive from that table, while D and trimming were established from the DNA sequence. The sample lists some 97,000 clones, roughly 90% occurring once. The rearrangement links TRBV5-1 to TRBJ2-3; 9 positions match TRBD1. The sequence was obtained from a man in his fifties with active COVID-19. Input material: peripheral blood. CDR3 residues: CASSRGQGNTDTQYF. In nucleotides, the CDR3 is TGCGCCAGCAGCCGAGGACAGGGGAACACAGATACGCAGTATTTT.